What follows is one T cell receptor (beta chain) and its context. As yet, its antigen is unknown. The V gene's germline CDR1 is SGHRS and CDR2 YFSETQ. The CDR3 runs 14 residues. With V trimmed by 5 bases and J by 0 bases, 3 bases remained unmatched. PCR primers comprised 60 Vbeta and 13 Jbeta primers. Assay used: immunoSEQ multiplex PCR; TCRdb lists only in-frame clones, some missing. Among about 180,000 clones listed, around 80% were seen once. This specimen belongs to a study of cytomegalovirus exposure and HLA in healthy donors. Sampled while nominally healthy, donors likely had unrecorded immune exposures. The study, taken as a whole, reports: HLA alleles were associated with 16,951 TCR beta sequences in a later analysis at 0.05 false discovery rate. In an earlier analysis, most TCR beta V segments were productive about 87% or about 30% of the time. One variant, a missense change in DCLRE1C, was linked in a later analysis to TCR beta V- and J-gene trimming.

The receptor comes from a woman in her 40s in good health and CMV-seronegative. This chain connects TRBV5-1 to TRBJ2-3; 7 bases fit TRBD2. Sequencing was carried out using PBMCs. CDR3 residues: CASRAGVSTDTQYF. CDR3 in DNA: TGCGCCAGCAGGGCGGGAGTCAGCACAGATACGCAGTATTTT. Full variable domain (outside the CDR3, taken from reference TRBV5-1 and TRBJ2-3): KAGVTQTPRYLIKTRGQQVTLSCSPISGHRSVSWYQQTPGQGLQFLFEYFSETQRNKGNFPGRFSGRQFSNSRSEMNVSTLELGDSALYLCASRAGVSTDTQYFGPGTRLTVL.